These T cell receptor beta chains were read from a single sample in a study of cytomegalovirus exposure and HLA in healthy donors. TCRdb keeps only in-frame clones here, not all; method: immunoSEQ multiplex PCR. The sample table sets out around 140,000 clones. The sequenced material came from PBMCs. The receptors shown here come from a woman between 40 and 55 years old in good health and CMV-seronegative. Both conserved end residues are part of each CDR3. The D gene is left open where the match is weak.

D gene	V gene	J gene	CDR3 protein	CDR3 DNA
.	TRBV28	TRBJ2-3	CASSPRRGGSDTQYF	TGTGCCAGCAGCCCTAGGAGGGGGGGCTCAGATACGCAGTATTTT
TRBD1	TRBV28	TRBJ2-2	CASSQNRGRLTGELFF	TGTGCCAGCAGTCAAAACAGGGGAAGGCTCACCGGGGAGCTGTTTTTT
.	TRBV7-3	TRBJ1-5	CASSLGTTVNQPQHF	TGTGCCAGCAGCTTAGGTACGACAGTCAATCAGCCCCAGCATTTT
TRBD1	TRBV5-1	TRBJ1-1	CASSQTGEFTEAFF	TGCGCCAGCAGCCAAACAGGGGAGTTCACTGAAGCTTTCTTT
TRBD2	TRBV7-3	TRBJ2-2	CASSSGLAGDGELFF	TGTGCCAGCAGCTCGGGACTAGCGGGGGACGGGGAGCTGTTTTTT
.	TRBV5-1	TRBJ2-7	CASSLVPGSYEQYF	TGCGCCAGCAGCTTGGTACCAGGGTCCTACGAGCAGTACTTC
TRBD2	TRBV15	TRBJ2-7	CATSRDRGGYEQYF	TGTGCCACCAGCAGAGACCGGGGGGGCTACGAGCAGTACTTC
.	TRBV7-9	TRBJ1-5	CASSFATETGGGSNQPQHF	TGTGCCAGCAGCTTCGCGACGGAAACTGGGGGAGGAAGCAATCAGCCCCAGCATTTT
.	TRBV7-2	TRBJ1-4	CASSGDSATNEKLFF	TGTGCCAGCAGCGGAGACAGTGCAACTAATGAAAAACTGTTTTTT
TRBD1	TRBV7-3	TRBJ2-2	CASSRLSGGGLTGELFF	TGTGCCAGCAGTAGACTCTCAGGGGGCGGTCTAACCGGGGAGCTGTTTTTT
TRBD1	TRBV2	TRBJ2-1	CASSLNRGIAYNEQFF	TGTGCCAGCAGTTTGAACAGGGGGATCGCCTACAATGAGCAGTTCTTC
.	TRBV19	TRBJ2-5	CASTPVAGLETQYF	TGTGCCAGTACCCCTGTAGCAGGGTTAGAGACCCAGTACTTC
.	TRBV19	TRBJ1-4	CASSWTAGPTNEKLFF	TGTGCCAGTAGCTGGACTGCGGGGCCAACTAATGAAAAACTGTTTTTT
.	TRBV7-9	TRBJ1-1	CASSLGGSRNTEAFF	TGTGCCAGCAGCTTAGGAGGTTCGCGGAACACTGAAGCTTTCTTT
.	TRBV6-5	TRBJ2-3	CASSNPRGTDTQYF	TGTGCCAGCAGTAACCCCAGGGGAACAGATACGCAGTATTTT
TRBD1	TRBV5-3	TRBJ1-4	CARSLMGQRASVEKLFF	TGTGCCAGAAGCTTGATGGGACAGAGGGCTTCAGTTGAAAAACTGTTTTTT
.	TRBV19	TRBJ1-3	CASTPGSSGNTIYF	TGTGCCAGTACCCCTGGGAGCTCTGGAAACACCATATATTTT
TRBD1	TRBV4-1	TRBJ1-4	CASSPTGGNEKLFF	TGCGCCAGCAGCCCCACAGGGGGGAATGAAAAACTGTTTTTT
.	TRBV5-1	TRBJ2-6	CASSLAGVAGANVLTF	TGCGCCAGCAGCTTGGCAGGGGTAGCTGGGGCCAACGTCCTGACTTTC
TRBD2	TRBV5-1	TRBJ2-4	CASSERLAGSLKNIQYF	TGCGCCAGCAGCGAAAGACTAGCGGGGTCCCTTAAAAACATTCAGTACTTC
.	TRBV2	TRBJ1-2	CASSPQVGATYGYTF	TGTGCCAGCAGTCCCCAGGTGGGGGCCACCTATGGCTACACCTTC
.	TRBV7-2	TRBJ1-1	CASSFGWPVEAFF	TGTGCCAGCTCCTTCGGGTGGCCGGTTGAAGCTTTCTTT
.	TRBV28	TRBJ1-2	CASSDISYGYTF	TGTGCCAGCAGTGATATTAGCTATGGCTACACCTTC
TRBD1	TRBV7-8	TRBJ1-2	CASSLAWQGEDYTF	TGTGCCAGCAGCTTAGCGTGGCAGGGGGAGGACTACACCTTC
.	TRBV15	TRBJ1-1	CATSRDPNSREAFF	TGTGCCACCAGCAGAGATCCGAACTCGCGGGAAGCTTTCTTT
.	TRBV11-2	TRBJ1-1	CASNNRRGSTEAFF	TGTGCCAGCAACAATCGAAGGGGAAGCACTGAAGCTTTCTTT
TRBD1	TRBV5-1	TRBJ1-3	CASSSGTGGRGSGNTIYF	TGCGCCAGCAGCTCCGGGACAGGGGGTCGGGGGTCTGGAAACACCATATATTTT
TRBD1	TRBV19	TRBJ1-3	CASNEGASGNTIYF	TGTGCCAGTAACGAGGGGGCCTCTGGAAACACCATATATTTT
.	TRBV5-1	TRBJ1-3	CASSRQRGASGNTIYF	TGCGCCAGCAGCAGGCAACGGGGGGCCTCTGGAAACACCATATATTTT
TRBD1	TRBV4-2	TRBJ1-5	CASSRGQGENQPQHF	TGTGCCAGCAGCCGCGGGCAGGGGGAGAATCAGCCCCAGCATTTT
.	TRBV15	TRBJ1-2	CATSRERRSGYTF	TGTGCCACCAGCAGAGAGCGGCGATCGGGCTACACCTTC
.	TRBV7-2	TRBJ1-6	CASSLAGGATNSPLHF	TGTGCCAGCAGCTTAGCTGGGGGCGCGACAAATTCACCCCTCCACTTT
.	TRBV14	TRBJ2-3	CASSPFGSSRPYF	TGTGCCAGCAGCCCCTTTGGGTCTAGCCGTCCGTATTTT
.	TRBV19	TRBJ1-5	CASSTQGLSNQPQHF	TGTGCCAGTAGTACGCAGGGACTCAGCAATCAGCCCCAGCATTTT
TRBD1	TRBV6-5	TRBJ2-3	CASSRDRGKDTQYF	TGTGCCAGCAGTCGGGACAGGGGAAAAGATACGCAGTATTTT
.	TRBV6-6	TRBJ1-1	CASSPSGTNTEAFF	TGTGCCAGCAGTCCCTCGGGTACCAACACTGAAGCTTTCTTT